The 25 T cell receptor beta chains below come from one sample, sequenced in a study of OX40 agonist ivuxolimab in advanced cancers. The repertoire was sequenced with immunoSEQ multiplex PCR; TCRdb's copy has only in-frame clones and lacks some. The sample shows some 98,000 clones, just under 85% of them seen only once. Source: CD4+ or CD8+ T cells sorted from blood, taken in a trial of the OX40 agonist ivuxolimab. The receptors originated from an adult with an advanced solid tumor such as melanoma, head and neck, liver or kidney cancer.

The gene calls are TRBV5-4 and TRBJ2-7; 7 bases map to TRBD1. The V gene's germline CDR1 is SGHNT and CDR2 YYREEE (reference sequence). The ends lost 0 bases at V and 4 bases at J; junction bases unmatched: 7. The CDR3 contains 15 residues. The CDR3 protein is CASSLALDRSYEQYF. The CDR3 nucleotides read TGTGCCAGCAGCTTGGCCTTGGACAGGTCATACGAGCAGTACTTC.

The chain employs TRBV28 and TRBJ1-1, with no clear D. This CDR3 has 14 residues. Germline assignment: CDR1 MDHEN and CDR2 SYDVKM. The germline V and J ends were trimmed by 1 base and 4 bases, with 10 bases remaining between them. The CDR3 DNA follows: TGTGCCAGCAGTTTATCGGGTGGCGGCACTGAAGCTTTCTTT. Its protein product is CASSLSGGGTEAFF. Using reference TRBV28 and TRBJ1-1 for the parts outside the CDR3, the full variable domain is DVKVTQSSRYLVKRTGEKVFLECVQDMDHENMFWYRQDPGLGLRLIYFSYDVKMKEKGDIPEGYSVSREKKERFSLILESASTNQTSMYLCASSLSGGGTEAFFGQGTRLTVV.

The sample holds one count of this clone. V gene TRBV6-1 combines with J gene TRBJ2-1; D is perhaps TRBD1 (6 bases). This CDR3 is built from 12 residues. The V and J ends lost 7 bases and 6 bases respectively, with 10 bases between them. Germline loops: CDR1 MNHNS, CDR2 SASEGT. CDR3 sequence: CASKDRPNEQFF. CDR3 coding DNA: TGTGCCAGCAAAGACAGGCCCAATGAGCAGTTCTTC.

This chain connects TRBV2 to TRBJ1-5, with D possibly TRBD1 on 6 matching bases. V lost 6 bases to trimming and J lost 7 bases, with 19 bases between them. Germline CDR1 SNHLY, CDR2 FYNNEI. The CDR3 covers 15 residues. CDR3 protein: CASRPSSGGTQPQHF. The DNA of the CDR3 is TGTGCCAGCAGGCCCTCCTCGGGGGGCACGCAGCCCCAGCATTTT.

This chain connects TRBV4-3 to TRBJ1-2; maybe TRBD1 (5 bases). V lost 0 bases to trimming and J lost 4 bases, with 12 bases between them. The CDR3 totals 15 residues. Germline V gives CDR1 LGHNA, CDR2 YSLEER. This chain's CDR3 is CASSQDTGPFYGYTF. Written as DNA, the CDR3 is TGCGCCAGCAGCCAAGATACGGGGCCCTTCTATGGCTACACCTTC.

The gene calls are TRBV18 and TRBJ2-1; unclear D gene. Germline-derived CDR1 and CDR2 are KGHSH and LQKENI. The V end was cut by 2 bases, the J end by 8 bases, with 10 bases between. The CDR3 length is 13 residues. The CDR3 reads CASSPIGEHEQFF. CDR3 DNA: TGTGCCAGCTCACCAATAGGTGAGCATGAGCAGTTCTTC.

The sample holds a few counts of this clone. This chain uses TRBV19 with TRBJ1-2; TRBD1 agrees at 9 bases. This CDR3 contains 14 residues. Unmatched junction bases numbered 8, after V lost 8 bases and J lost 4 bases. Looked up from germline, CDR1 is LNHDA and CDR2 is SQIVND (reference sequence). As DNA, the CDR3 is TGTGCCAGTTATGATACAGGGGGCCTCTATGGCTACACCTTC. It specifies CASYDTGGLYGYTF.

The V call is TRBV2, the J call TRBJ2-7, with D maybe TRBD1 (6 bases). Between the trimmed V and J ends, which lost 7 bases and 3 bases, there was a span of 13 bases. Germline assignment: CDR1 SNHLY and CDR2 FYNNEI. The CDR3 sequence is 13 residues long. The chain's CDR3 is CASTRDTFYEQYF. For the CDR3, the DNA is TGTGCCAGCACTCGGGACACCTTCTACGAGCAGTACTTC.

The gene calls are TRBV6-6 and TRBJ2-5; D ambiguous. Germline CDR1 reads MNHNY; CDR2 reads SVGAGI (reference sequence). The length of the CDR3 is 11 residues. Trimming took off 2 bases at V and 5 bases at J, with 3 bases between the two ends. CDR3 amino acids: CASSYMETQYF. CDR3 sequence (DNA): TGTGCCAGCAGTTACATGGAGACCCAGTACTTC.

This chain connects TRBV7-3 to TRBJ2-2; 9 bases are shared with TRBD2. The CDR3 consists of 13 residues. The trim removed 11 bases at V and 3 bases at J, leaving 4 bases unmatched. Germline CDR1 SGHTA, CDR2 FQGTGA. In nucleotides, the CDR3 is TGTGCCTCGGGACTAGCACACACCGGGGAGCTGTTTTTT. Protein product: CASGLAHTGELFF.

This clone was seen just once. This chain joins TRBV4-1 and TRBJ2-7; 7 positions agree with TRBD1. CDR1 MGHRA and CDR2 YSYEKL come from the germline V gene. The CDR3 sequence is 14 residues long. Trimming removed 1 base from V and 5 bases from J; junction bases left unmatched: 5. The CDR3 spells CASSQGQGIDEQYF. CDR3 nucleotide sequence: TGCGCCAGCAGCCAAGGACAGGGTATCGACGAGCAGTACTTC.

CDR3 loop: CASSLIWGTEAFF. CDR3 in DNA: TGTGCCAGCAGCTTAATTTGGGGTACCGAAGCTTTCTTT. The V gene is TRBV7-2, the J gene TRBJ1-1; D gene uncertain. V was shortened by 2 bases and J by 8 bases, with 12 bases between the two germline ends. The germline CDR1 and CDR2 sequences are SGHTA and FQGNSA. The CDR3 sequence is 13 residues long.

This chain connects TRBV20-1 to TRBJ2-5; D remains ambiguous. Trimming cost V 1 base and J 11 bases, with 11 bases left between them. The CDR3 loop spans 11 amino acids. CDR1 is DFQATT, CDR2 SNEGSKA, per germline (reference sequence). The CDR3 DNA is TGCAGTGCTAGAGCCGATACGAAGCAGTACTTC. Its protein product is CSARADTKQYF.

This clone has only a few counts. This rearrangement joins TRBV29-1 to TRBJ1-2; 7 bases align to TRBD1. With 4 bases clipped from V and 1 base from J, the junction kept 0 bases outside the gene matches. The CDR3 has 12 amino acids. CDR1 and CDR2 from the germline V gene are SQVTM and ANQGSEA. This chain's CDR3 is CSVGDSNYGYTF. The CDR3 coding sequence is TGCAGCGTTGGGGACAGTAACTATGGCTACACCTTC.

CDR3 sequence: CSVAPGGRTQYF. DNA of the CDR3: TGCAGCGTTGCCCCGGGAGGAAGGACGCAGTATTTT. This chain connects TRBV29-1 to TRBJ2-3; TRBD2 matches 7 bases. Germline V CDR1 and CDR2: SQVTM, ANQGSEA. The J segment lost 9 bases and the V segment lost 4 bases, leaving 7 bases of the junction unmatched. The CDR3 sequence is 12 residues long.

The chain couples TRBV2 to TRBJ2-1, with D tentatively TRBD2 (6 bases). Between the trimmed V and J ends, which lost 4 bases and 1 base, there was a span of 14 bases. Germline lookup yields CDR1 SNHLY and CDR2 FYNNEI. The CDR3 sequence is 16 residues long. The CDR3 bases are TGTGCCAGCAGTGCACTACGGGGGACTTCCTACAATGAGCAGTTCTTC. Translation gives CASSALRGTSYNEQFF. Combining the CDR3 with reference TRBV2 and TRBJ2-1 gives the whole variable domain EPEVTQTPSHQVTQMGQEVILRCVPISNHLYFYWYRQILGQKVEFLVSFYNNEISEKSEIFDDQFSVERPDGSNFTLKIRSTKLEDSAMYFCASSALRGTSYNEQFFGPGTRLTVL.

In this sample, this clone turned up a few times. Other DNA variants within this sample encode the same CDR3. The chain uses TRBV7-6 and TRBJ1-4; 11 bases align to TRBD1. Germline V gene sequence: CDR1 SGHVS, CDR2 FNYEAQ. V was pared by 0 bases and J by 8 bases, with 2 bases of the junction left unmatched. This CDR3 comprises 15 residues. CDR3 in amino acids: CASSLAGTGGEKLFF. In DNA form, the CDR3 reads TGTGCCAGCAGCTTAGCGGGGACAGGGGGGGAAAAACTGTTTTTT.

The chain uses TRBV5-4 and TRBJ2-1; 10 bases match TRBD1. The length of the CDR3 is 16 residues. The junction had 10 bases not matched to a gene; V was cut back by 4 bases and J by 6 bases. CDR1 and CDR2 (germline): SGHNT, YYREEE (reference sequence). This chain's CDR3 is CASSPLRQGASNEQFF. The CDR3 DNA sequence: TGTGCCAGCAGCCCACTGAGACAGGGGGCTAGCAATGAGCAGTTCTTC. Combining the CDR3 with reference TRBV5-4 and TRBJ2-1 gives the whole variable domain ETGVTQSPTHLIKTRGQQVTLRCSSQSGHNTVSWYQQALGQGPQFIFQYYREEENGRGNFPPRFSGLQFPNYSSELNVNALELDDSALYLCASSPLRQGASNEQFFGPGTRLTVL.

The rearrangement joins TRBV15 to TRBJ1-1; D gene ambiguous. This CDR3 comprises 14 residues. Germline V gives CDR1 LNHNV, CDR2 YYDKDF (reference sequence). Trimming took off 0 bases at V and 1 base at J, with 6 bases between the two ends. This chain's CDR3 is CATSRDVGNTEAFF. The CDR3 DNA reads as TGTGCCACCAGCAGAGATGTGGGGAACACTGAAGCTTTCTTT. Using reference TRBV15 and TRBJ1-1 for the parts outside the CDR3, the full variable domain is DAMVIQNPRYQVTQFGKPVTLSCSQTLNHNVMYWYQQKSSQAPKLLFHYYDKDFNNEADTPDNFQSRRPNTSFCFLDIRSPGLGDTAMYLCATSRDVGNTEAFFGQGTRLTVV.

This chain joins TRBV19 and TRBJ1-5; D remains unclear. CDR3 size: 14 residues. Trimming stripped 7 bases from V and 2 bases from J, with 12 bases between. CDR1 and CDR2 (germline): LNHDA, SQIVND (reference sequence). This CDR3 reads CASTNRARNQPQHF. The CDR3, as DNA: TGTGCCAGTACCAACCGGGCCCGCAATCAGCCCCAGCATTTT.

J is TRBJ1-1 and V is TRBV28, with unresolved D. This CDR3 is built from 12 residues. The germline gives CDR1 MDHEN, CDR2 SYDVKM. V was pared by 3 bases and J by 4 bases, with 6 bases between. The DNA of the CDR3 is TGTGCCAGCAGTTTCTTTACCACTGAAGCTTTCTTT. This sequence encodes CASSFFTTEAFF.

J is TRBJ1-6 and V is TRBV7-8; D remains ambiguous. The CDR3 totals 15 residues. The germline V gene has CDR1 SGHVS and CDR2 FQNEAQ. V lost 5 bases, J lost 7 bases, and 15 bases lay in between. For the CDR3, the DNA is TGTGCCAGCAGCCCTAAAGGGCTGGGAAATTCACCCCTCCACTTT. It codes for CASSPKGLGNSPLHF.

The chain links TRBV27 to TRBJ2-7; D call uncertain. CDR1 is MNHEY, CDR2 SMNVEV, per germline (reference sequence). Trimming removed 4 bases at V and 4 bases at J, with 11 bases between. The CDR3 is 13 residues long. The CDR3 DNA is TGTGCCAGCAGTTCCTCCCGACGATACGAGCAGTACTTC. This gives the protein CASSSSRRYEQYF.

This clone occurred once. The chain links TRBV7-2 to TRBJ1-2; 8 positions agree with TRBD1. The CDR3 has 15 amino acids. Germline values: CDR1 SGHTA, CDR2 FQGNSA. The trim removed 5 bases at V and 7 bases at J, leaving 12 bases unmatched. Here the CDR3 reads CASSPLSGGPRGYTF. CDR3 DNA sequence: TGTGCCAGCAGCCCTCTCTCAGGGGGCCCCCGTGGCTACACCTTC.

The CDR3 region is CASSLPTRDAQETQYF. The CDR3 DNA reads as TGCGCCAGCAGCTTACCTACTCGGGACGCCCAAGAGACCCAGTACTTC. The chain recombines TRBV5-1 with TRBJ2-5; D may be TRBD1 or TRBD2 (5 bases each). V was cut by 2 bases and J by 1 base, with 15 bases left in between. The CDR3 contains 16 residues. In germline, CDR1 is SGHRS, CDR2 YFSETQ. The whole variable domain, filled in from reference TRBV5-1 and TRBJ2-5, reads KAGVTQTPRYLIKTRGQQVTLSCSPISGHRSVSWYQQTPGQGLQFLFEYFSETQRNKGNFPGRFSGRQFSNSRSEMNVSTLELGDSALYLCASSLPTRDAQETQYFGPGTRLLVL.